Shown below are 17 T cell receptor beta chains from a single sample sequenced in a study of identical twins. A single record per CDR3 protein comes from TCRdb applying MiXCR to the 5' RACE reads. The sample has 310,000 or so distinct CDR3 sequences, 8% to 9% seen once. The same data also contributed to another study, on yellow fever vaccine responses in identical twins.

What was sequenced was memory (CD45RO+) T cells sorted from blood. The origin of the receptors is a woman under 30 in good health.

The rearrangement uses TRBV7-3 and TRBJ2-1; TRBD1 is a possible D gene (6 bases). The CDR3 covers 17 residues. Trimming pared 5 bases from V and 5 bases from J, leaving 22 bases between. Germline V lookup: CDR1 SGHTA, CDR2 FQGTGA. The CDR3 bases are TGTGCCAGCAGCCAGGGTATACCCGGGACACAAAACAATGAGCAGTTCTTC. Its translation is CASSQGIPGTQNNEQFF.

V usage is TRBV5-1 and J usage is TRBJ2-3; TRBD2 matches at 9 bases. CDR1 is SGHRS, CDR2 YFSETQ, per germline. V lost 0 bases, J lost 0 bases, and 5 bases stayed unmatched. This CDR3 comprises 17 residues. The DNA of the CDR3 is TGCGCCAGCAGCTTGGGTAGCGGGGGCGTAAGCACAGATACGCAGTATTTT. Translated: CASSLGSGGVSTDTQYF.

The chain links TRBV12-3 or TRBV12-4 to TRBJ2-2; TRBD2 matches at 7 bases. The CDR3 totals 15 residues. V dropped 7 bases and J dropped 6; count of bases not matched to a gene: 11. CDR3 nucleotide sequence: TGTGCCAGCACCTACGGCGGGAGAGAGTCCGGGGAGCTGTTTTTT. Protein product: CASTYGGRESGELFF.

This clonotype has only a few counts. V and J are TRBV6-1 and TRBJ2-5, with D possibly TRBD2 on 6 matching bases. CDR1 and CDR2 from the germline V gene are MNHNS and SASEGT. V gave up 1 base and J gave up 5 bases, with 20 bases separating them. The CDR3 totals 17 residues. The chain's CDR3 is CASSEVGRLLGRETQYF. CDR3 nucleotide sequence: TGTGCCAGCAGTGAAGTGGGGAGGTTGCTGGGTAGGGAGACCCAGTACTTC.

This clonotype was counted a single time. The V and J genes are TRBV3-1 and TRBJ2-6; TRBD2 matches at 7 bases. J gave up 1 base and V 11 bases, and 11 bases lay outside the gene matches. CDR1 is LGHDT and CDR2 is YNNKEL in the germline V gene (reference sequence). The CDR3 has 16 amino acids. CDR3 sequence reads: CASSTQAGSGANVLTF. In DNA form, the CDR3 reads TGTGCCTCCAGCACCCAAGCGGGGTCTGGGGCCAACGTCCTGACTTTC.

V usage is TRBV6-5 and J usage is TRBJ2-2; the D gene is possibly TRBD2 (5 bases). Trimming took off 0 bases at V and 0 bases at J, with 8 bases between the two ends. This CDR3 comprises 16 residues. Germline CDR1 reads MNHEY; CDR2 reads SVGAGI. CDR3 sequence: CASSYSAGPNTGELFF. CDR3 DNA: TGTGCCAGCAGTTACTCGGCGGGCCCGAACACCGGGGAGCTGTTTTTT.

The chain is built from TRBV6-1 and TRBJ2-1, with a tentative D call TRBD1 (5 bases). CDR3 size: 16 residues. The V gene's germline CDR1 is MNHNS and CDR2 SASEGT. V was clipped by 10 bases and J by 10 bases, with 29 bases between them. CDR3 residues: CAIVLRGYLLNEEQFF. The CDR3 coding sequence is TGTGCCATCGTCCTAAGGGGCTATCTCCTAAATGAGGAGCAGTTCTTC.

This clonotype was detected ten times or more. The gene calls are TRBV25-1 and TRBJ2-3, with 7 bases lining up with TRBD2. Trimming removed 7 bases from V and 0 bases from J; junction bases left unmatched: 7. The CDR3 has 15 residues. CDR1 and CDR2 (germline): MGHDK, SYGVNS. DNA of the CDR3: TGTGCCAGCAAAGGCAGCGGGGCTAGCACAGATACGCAGTATTTT. This encodes CASKGSGASTDTQYF.

This clonotype was recorded many times. V and J are TRBV6-5 and TRBJ1-1; D uncertain. Germline lookup yields CDR1 MNHEY and CDR2 SVGAGI. CDR3 length: 14 amino acids. V lost 4 bases and J lost 4, with 13 bases in between. The CDR3 loop reads CASSSGRTFTEAFF. CDR3 in DNA: TGTGCCAGCAGTTCAGGACGGACTTTCACTGAAGCTTTCTTT.

The rearrangement joins TRBV28 to TRBJ1-6, with no clear D. V lost 6 bases to trimming and J lost 7 bases, with 16 bases between them. The CDR3 covers 15 residues. Germline V lookup: CDR1 MDHEN, CDR2 SYDVKM. CDR3 region: CASSWPRTNNSPLHF. As DNA, the CDR3 is TGTGCCAGCAGCTGGCCCCGCACAAACAATTCACCCCTCCACTTT.

V usage is TRBV5-1 and J usage is TRBJ2-2, with 9 bases matching TRBD1. Germline V gene sequence: CDR1 SGHRS, CDR2 YFSETQ. J was trimmed by 1 base and V by 4 bases; bases with no gene match: 11. This CDR3 spans 18 amino acids. The CDR3 region is CASSGPGTGTGNTGELFF. CDR3 nucleotide sequence: TGCGCCAGCAGCGGTCCCGGGACAGGGACTGGGAACACCGGGGAGCTGTTTTTT.

The rearrangement links TRBV6-2 or TRBV6-3 to TRBJ2-5, with TRBD1 identical over 10 bases. The CDR3 is made up of 14 amino acids. Germline CDR1 reads MNHEY; CDR2 reads SVGEGT. The ends lost 5 bases at V and 5 bases at J; junction bases unmatched: 5. The CDR3, as DNA: TGTGCCAGCAGTCCTGGGACAGGGGTGGAGACCCAGTACTTC. It specifies CASSPGTGVETQYF.

This clonotype was seen ten or more times. The rearrangement joins TRBV28 to TRBJ2-5; the D gene could be TRBD1 or TRBD2 (5 bases each). The germline gives CDR1 MDHEN, CDR2 SYDVKM. The CDR3 is made up of 16 amino acids. V was pared by 5 bases and J by 1 base, with 17 bases between. The CDR3 DNA sequence: TGTGCCAGCAGTCCACTGGGAGCAGGGTTCCAAGAGACCCAGTACTTC. Translation gives CASSPLGAGFQETQYF.

A remark on this clonotype: Possible read error: a much larger clone is one base away. The V call is TRBV20-1, the J call TRBJ1-5; tentatively, D is TRBD1 (5 bases). Trimming removed 1 base at V and 7 bases at J, with 17 bases between. Germline CDR1 and CDR2: DFQATT and SNEGSKA (reference sequence). The CDR3 extends over 15 amino acids. The CDR3 sequence: CSARAGRAREQPQHF. The CDR3 DNA reads TGCAGTGCTAGAGCAGGGCGAGCACGGGAACAGCCCCAGCATTTT.

This clonotype appeared many times. The chain couples TRBV12-3 or TRBV12-4 to TRBJ1-3, with 7 nucleotides matching TRBD1. The CDR3 sequence is 15 residues long. Trimming took 3 bases from V and 4 from J; bases not matched to a gene: 6. The CDR3 reads CASSFDRAQGNTIYF. CDR3 DNA: TGTGCCAGCAGTTTTGACAGGGCTCAAGGAAACACCATATATTTT.

This clonotype came up a few times. The chain employs TRBV29-1 and TRBJ1-2, with D tentatively TRBD1 (5 bases). In germline, CDR1 is SQVTM, CDR2 ANQGSEA. V gave up 0 bases and J gave up 4 bases, with 12 bases separating them. There are 14 residues in the CDR3. The DNA of the CDR3 is TGCAGCGTTGAAGAATCTAGGGGCGGCTATGGCTACACCTTC. Translated, it gives CSVEESRGGYGYTF.

This clonotype has a count of ten or more. V and J are TRBV28 and TRBJ2-4; D ambiguous. The CDR3 sequence is 14 residues long. V lost 1 base and J 1 base, leaving 5 bases between the germline ends. CDR1 and CDR2 from the germline V gene are MDHEN and SYDVKM. The CDR3 here is CASSLLLAKNIQYF. The CDR3 bases are TGTGCCAGCAGTTTATTATTGGCCAAAAACATTCAGTACTTC.